This TCR beta chain was obtained from a study of blood T cell repertoires in COVID-19 (dated by TCRdb to 2020 to 2021). About the full investigation: Samples from collaborators originated in the United States, Italy and Spain and spanned both the acute and convalescent phases of COVID-19. The material from the prospective study consisted of cDNA or gDNA derived from T cells, B-cell-depleted T cells, or PBMCs. Deeply sampled blood TCRbeta repertoires from subjects exposed to, actively infected with, or recovered from COVID-19 were included in the dataset. A freely available public database, intended as a resource for researchers studying the immune response to SARS-CoV-2, is where the repertoires were released. Samples were obtained from the ongoing ImmuneRACE study (first 160 participants) and from 1,254 subjects provided by 6 global collaborators. A de-identified subject ID, COVID-19 status, age in years and sex were almost always included in the sample metadata. Where available, HLA class I and class II types were obtained from metadata supplied by the sample provider rather than from assay-based typing.

The V and J ends are trimmed by 0 bases and 6 bases, leaving 10 bases between them. The CDR3 measures 14 amino acids from cysteine to phenylalanine. Only the CDR3 region is kept as DNA, spanning 42 bases read in frame from base 1. Per the germline V gene (reference sequence), MNHEY is the CDR1 and SMNVEV is the CDR2. This clone is deemed medium-sized (0.01 to 0.1%). Its antigen target is currently unknown. No base quality information exists; no much larger clone differs at one position. Study-wide conclusions, independent of this receptor: The quantity of clinical and demographic metadata differed by source and by participant and was supplied without curation.

TCRbeta CDR3 regions were amplified from genomic DNA using the immunoSEQ Assay, a bias-controlled multiplex PCR. Processing in the source paper ran as follows. The number of nucleated cells in each sample was estimated by amplification of reference gene primers within the assay. To quantify the absolute abundance of each unique TCRbeta CDR3 rearrangement, sequence reads were collapsed and filtered. For each sample, productive Simpson clonality was calculated as the square root of Simpson's diversity index over productive rearrangements. Not all clones reach the TCRdb copy of this immuneACCESS table, which keeps in-frame sequences only. Checked studies attribute under half of the gap to unresolved V genes and leave the rest unexplained. The V and J calls and clone size come from that table; D and trimming were worked out from the DNA. The sample profile shows over 110,000 clones; over 70% of them were found once. The leading ten clones occupy around 1.7% of the sample.

Each collaborating institution followed its own protocols to collect whole blood in K2EDTA tubes. For TCRbeta analysis, collaborators shipped samples as frozen whole blood, isolated PBMCs, or DNA extracted from either of those sample types. This sequence was found in a woman in her fifties or sixties with acute or convalescent COVID-19. Source material: peripheral blood. Recombination joined TRBV27 with TRBJ2-3; confidence is insufficient to name the D gene. CDR3 sequence: CASSLSSAWDTQYF. The DNA reads as follows: TGTGCCAGCAGTTTATCCTCTGCGTGGGATACGCAGTATTTT.